The T cell receptor (beta chain) described here comes from a study of blood T cell repertoires in COVID-19. Per the original data handling: Reference gene primer amplification in the assay estimated nucleated cell counts. Measured with immunoSEQ multiplex PCR; TCRdb has only the in-frame clones, and not every one. The V and J calls and clone size come from that table; D and trimming were worked out from the DNA. The sample contains approximately 270,000 clones, 70% to 90% of which appear only once. In germline, CDR1 is GTSNPN, CDR2 SVGIG (reference sequence). The trim removed 0 bases at V and 8 bases at J, leaving 8 bases unmatched. The CDR3 contains 14 residues.

The sequenced sample was peripheral blood. The origin of this receptor is a young woman with COVID-19, enrolled during active disease. This chain uses TRBV30 with TRBJ2-3, with TRBD1 identical over 7 bases. As DNA, the CDR3 is TGTGCCTGGAGTGTAAGACATGAGGGGGCTACGCAGTATTTT. Its protein is CAWSVRHEGATQYF.